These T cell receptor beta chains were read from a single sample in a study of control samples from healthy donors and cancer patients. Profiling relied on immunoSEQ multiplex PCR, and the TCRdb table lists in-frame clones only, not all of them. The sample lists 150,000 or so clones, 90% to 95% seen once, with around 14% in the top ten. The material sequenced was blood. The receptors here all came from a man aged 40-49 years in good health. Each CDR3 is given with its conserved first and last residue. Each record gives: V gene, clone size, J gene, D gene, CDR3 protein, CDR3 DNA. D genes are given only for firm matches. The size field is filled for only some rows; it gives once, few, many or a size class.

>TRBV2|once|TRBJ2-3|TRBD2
CARQGLAGSTDTQYF
TGTGCCAGACAAGGACTAGCGGGAAGCACAGATACGCAGTATTTT
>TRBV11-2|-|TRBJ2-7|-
CASSLREEQEQYF
TGTGCCAGCAGCCTCAGGGAGGAGCAAGAGCAGTACTTC
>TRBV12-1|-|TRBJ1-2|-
CASSSGVWTF
TGTGCCAGCAGCTCCGGCGTCTGGACCTTC
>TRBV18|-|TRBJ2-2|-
CASSRTGTGELFF
TGTGCCAGCTCCCGTACAGGCACCGGGGAGCTGTTTTTT
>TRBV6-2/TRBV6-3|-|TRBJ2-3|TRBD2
CASSYSGLPPAPDTQYF
TGTGCCAGCAGTTACTCGGGACTACCTCCTGCCCCAGATACGCAGTATTTT
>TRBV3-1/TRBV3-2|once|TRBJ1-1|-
CASSPGRRGAFF
TGTGCCAGCAGCCCGGGACGTAGGGGAGCTTTCTTT
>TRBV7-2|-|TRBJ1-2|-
CASSSTYGYTF
TGTGCCAGCAGCTCTACCTATGGCTACACCTTC
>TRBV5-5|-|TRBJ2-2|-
CASSLGSITGELFF
TGTGCCAGCAGCTTGGGGTCCATTACCGGGGAGCTGTTTTTT
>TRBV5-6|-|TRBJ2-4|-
CASSNRLDRAKNIQYF
TGTGCCAGCAGCAATCGACTAGACCGAGCCAAAAACATTCAGTACTTC
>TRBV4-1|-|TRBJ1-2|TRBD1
CASSPPLIGQGHYGYTF
TGCGCCAGCAGCCCCCCTCTAATAGGACAGGGGCACTATGGCTACACCTTC
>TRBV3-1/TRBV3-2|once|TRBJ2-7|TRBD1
CASSQGQGTFYEQYF
TGTGCCAGCAGCCAGGGACAGGGAACTTTCTACGAGCAGTACTTC
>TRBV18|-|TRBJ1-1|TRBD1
CASSPQTGVNTEAFF
TGTGCCAGCTCACCCCAAACAGGGGTGAACACTGAAGCTTTCTTT
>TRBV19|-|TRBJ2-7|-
CASSAAGKAEQYF
TGTGCCAGTAGTGCGGCAGGTAAGGCCGAGCAGTACTTC
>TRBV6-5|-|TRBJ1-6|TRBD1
CASSYQTGTNSPLHF
TGTGCCAGCAGTTATCAGACAGGGACCAATTCACCCCTCCACTTT
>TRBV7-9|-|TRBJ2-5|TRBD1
CASSLADFVTGKETQYF
TGTGCCAGCAGCTTAGCGGACTTCGTGACAGGGAAAGAGACCCAGTACTTC
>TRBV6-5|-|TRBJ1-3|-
CASRPGVSSGNTIYF
TGTGCCAGCAGACCAGGGGTGTCCTCTGGAAACACCATATATTTT
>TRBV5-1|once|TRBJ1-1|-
CASSFRRGNTEAFF
TGCGCCAGCAGCTTCCGGCGGGGGAACACTGAAGCTTTCTTT
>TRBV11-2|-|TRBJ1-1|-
CASSLSQGRTEAFF
TGTGCCAGCAGCCTCTCTCAGGGTAGGACTGAAGCTTTCTTT
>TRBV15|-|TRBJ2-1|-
CATSREVAGWDEQFF
TGTGCCACCAGCAGAGAAGTGGCGGGATGGGATGAGCAGTTCTTC
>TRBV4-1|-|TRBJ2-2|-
CASSPHWGANTGELFF
TGCGCCAGCAGCCCCCATTGGGGGGCGAACACCGGGGAGCTGTTTTTT
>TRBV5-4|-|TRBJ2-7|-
CASRRQALGGYEQYF
TGTGCCAGCAGACGACAGGCCCTGGGAGGCTACGAGCAGTACTTC
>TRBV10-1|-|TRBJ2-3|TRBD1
CASSDGQGSTDTQYF
TGCGCCAGCAGTGACGGACAGGGGAGCACAGATACGCAGTATTTT
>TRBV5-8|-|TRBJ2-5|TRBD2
CASSLKAQRGRETQYF
TGTGCCAGCAGCTTAAAGGCCCAGCGGGGGAGGGAGACCCAGTACTTC
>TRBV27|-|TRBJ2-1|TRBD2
CASSYLGTSKINEQFF
TGTGCCAGCAGTTACCTCGGGACTAGCAAGATCAATGAGCAGTTCTTC
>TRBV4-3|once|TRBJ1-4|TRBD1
CASSQEGQGFATNEKLFF
TGCGCCAGCAGCCAAGAGGGACAGGGCTTTGCAACTAATGAAAAACTGTTTTTT
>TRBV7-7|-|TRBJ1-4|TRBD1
CASSLEGQGPTNEKLFF
TGTGCTAGCAGCTTAGAGGGACAGGGCCCCACTAATGAAAAACTGTTTTTT
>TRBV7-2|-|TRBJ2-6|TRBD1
CASSTRTGSGANVLTF
TGTGCCAGCAGCACACGGACAGGGTCTGGGGCCAACGTCCTGACTTTC
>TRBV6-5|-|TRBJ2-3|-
CASSYSLTGGTDTQYF
TGTGCCAGCAGTTACTCTTTGACAGGCGGCACAGATACGCAGTATTTT
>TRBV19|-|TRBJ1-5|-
CASSIPVSNTPQHF
TGTGCCAGTAGTATTCCAGTCTCGAATACGCCCCAGCATTTT
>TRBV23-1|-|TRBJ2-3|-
CASSQSCSTDTQYF
TGCGCCAGCAGTCAATCGTGCAGCACAGATACGCAGTATTTT
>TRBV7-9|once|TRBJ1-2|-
CASSLPSGFRGNNYGYTF
TGTGCCAGCAGCTTACCATCTGGATTTCGGGGCAATAACTATGGCTACACCTTC
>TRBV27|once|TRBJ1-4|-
CASSQNGQYNEKLFF
TGTGCCAGCAGTCAGAATGGACAGTATAATGAAAAACTGTTTTTT
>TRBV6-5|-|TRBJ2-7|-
CASTDRDRYYEQYF
TGTGCCAGCACCGACCGCGACAGATACTACGAGCAGTACTTC
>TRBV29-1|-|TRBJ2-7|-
CSVEWQYEQYF
TGCAGCGTTGAGTGGCAGTACGAGCAGTACTTC
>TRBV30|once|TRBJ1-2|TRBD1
CAWSASQGARNGYTF
TGTGCCTGGAGTGCCTCTCAGGGGGCTAGGAATGGCTACACCTTC
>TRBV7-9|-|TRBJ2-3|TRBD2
CASSPLAGGKDTQYF
TGTGCCAGCAGCCCATTAGCGGGGGGTAAAGATACGCAGTATTTT
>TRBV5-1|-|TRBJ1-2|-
CASSLGQANYGYTF
TGCGCCAGCAGCTTGGGGCAGGCTAACTATGGCTACACCTTC
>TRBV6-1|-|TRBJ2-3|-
CASSDGTSTDTQYF
TGTGCCAGCAGTGACGGTACTAGCACAGATACGCAGTATTTT
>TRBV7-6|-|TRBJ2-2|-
CASSKSGLPANTGELFF
TGTGCCAGCAGCAAATCGGGACTTCCCGCGAACACCGGGGAGCTGTTTTTT
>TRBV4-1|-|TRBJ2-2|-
CASTRTALAAVTANTGELFF
TGCGCCAGCACCAGAACGGCACTAGCAGCCGTAACCGCGAACACCGGGGAGCTGTTTTTT
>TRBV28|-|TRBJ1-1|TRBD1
CASSFHRGRGPTEAFF
TGTGCCAGCAGTTTCCACCGAGGCAGGGGGCCCACTGAAGCTTTCTTT
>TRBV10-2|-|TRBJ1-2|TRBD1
CASSGQGKMGGYTF
TGCGCCAGCAGTGGACAGGGAAAAATGGGTGGCTACACCTTC
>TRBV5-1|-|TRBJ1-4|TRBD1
CASSEGAGAEKLFF
TGCGCCAGCAGCGAGGGGGCCGGGGCGGAAAAACTGTTTTTT
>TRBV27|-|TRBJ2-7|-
CASSLFPGPYEQYF
TGTGCCAGCAGTTTATTCCCCGGACCCTACGAGCAGTACTTC
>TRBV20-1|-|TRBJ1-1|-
CSASYSPGVGTICFF
TGCAGTGCTAGTTACTCGCCGGGCGTGGGGACCATATGTTTCTTT